The 5 T cell receptor beta chains given below trace back to one sample, sequenced in a study of shared clonotypes between healthy human individuals (dated by TCRdb to 2019 to 2021). The method behind the library was the immunoSEQ multiplex PCR assay. TCRdb took this table from immuneACCESS and kept in-frame rearrangements with V and J called. Such tables lack part of the clones; where checked against another copy, unresolved V genes explain under half of the gap, and the rest is unexplained. This sample is represented by roughly 2,000,000 clones; about 95% of them were singletons. Together, the top ten hold 0.95% to 1.5% of the sample. CD8 naive samples were CD45RO-negative cells positively selected for CCR7, giving a CD45RA+CCR7+ population that excluded TemRA cells. The sample comprised naive CD8+ T cells sorted from blood. The cell subset or site tag for this specimen amounts to: CD45RA+CCR7+. The receptors were gathered from a man between 18 and 29 years old in good health.

J is TRBJ2-7 and V is TRBV5-1, with 14 nucleotides matching TRBD2. The CDR3 has 17 amino acids. The germline V gene encodes CDR1 SGHRS and CDR2 YFSETQ. V lost 2 bases and J lost 0; bases outside the gene matches: 4. In nucleotides, the CDR3 is TGCGCCAGCAGCTTAGCCGGACTAGCGGGAGGCTCCTACGAGCAGTACTTC. This gives the protein CASSLAGLAGGSYEQYF. Full variable domain (missing parts from reference TRBV5-1 and TRBJ2-7): KAGVTQTPRYLIKTRGQQVTLSCSPISGHRSVSWYQQTPGQGLQFLFEYFSETQRNKGNFPGRFSGRQFSNSRSEMNVSTLELGDSALYLCASSLAGLAGGSYEQYFGPGTRLTVT.

The chain uses TRBV7-9 and TRBJ1-1; 9 nucleotides align to TRBD1. The germline CDR1 and CDR2 sequences are SEHNR and FQNEAQ (reference sequence). The CDR3 extends over 16 amino acids. V lost 5 bases to trimming and J lost 5 bases; unmatched junction nucleotides: 12. The chain's CDR3 is CASSIRTGVGRTEAFF. CDR3 nucleotide sequence: TGTGCCAGCAGCATCAGGACAGGGGTAGGTAGGACTGAAGCTTTCTTT.

This clone came up once. V usage is TRBV5-1 and J usage is TRBJ2-5; maybe TRBD2 (6 bases). The ends were cut back, 0 bases at V and 4 bases at J, with 13 bases in the middle. The germline V gene has CDR1 SGHRS and CDR2 YFSETQ. The CDR3 loop spans 15 amino acids. Here the CDR3 reads CASSLGEAGRETQYF. CDR3 sequence (DNA): TGCGCCAGCAGCTTGGGGGAGGCAGGGAGAGAGACCCAGTACTTC.

This clone appeared once. The chain combines TRBV25-1 with TRBJ1-1; maybe TRBD1 (6 bases). Germline CDR1 reads MGHDK; CDR2 reads SYGVNS. The length of the CDR3 is 15 residues. Trimming stripped 7 bases from V and 3 bases from J, with 18 bases between. The CDR3 coding sequence is TGTGCCAGCACCCAATTTGGGGGGGGCGACACTGAAGCTTTCTTT. It yields the protein CASTQFGGGDTEAFF.

This clone was observed a single time. This chain joins TRBV5-8 and TRBJ2-1, with no clear D. The CDR3 sequence is 12 residues long. In germline, CDR1 is SGHTS, CDR2 YDEGEE. The V end lost 0 bases, the J end lost 6 bases, and 4 bases lay between the germline ends. Here the CDR3 reads CASSLGANEQFF. The CDR3 DNA is TGTGCCAGCAGCTTGGGAGCCAATGAGCAGTTCTTC.